The 6 T cell receptor beta chains in this list originate from one sample, sequenced in a study of T cell repertoires in aging, cancer and after chemotherapy. Peripheral blood genomic DNA, not sorted cells or RNA, was the template. A mixed TRB-A/B primer pool amplified rearranged TRB by multiplex touch-down PCR. TCRdb reprocessed the multiplex PCR reads with MiXCR, giving one entry per CDR3 protein. The sample lists 7,500 to 10,000 distinct CDR3 sequences; 50% to 55% were seen once. Material for sequencing was blood. The receptors shown here come from a human donor with a solid tumor.

The rearrangement uses TRBV7-2 and TRBJ2-1; D remains ambiguous. The germline V and J ends were trimmed by 6 bases and 8 bases, with 14 bases remaining between them. The CDR3 is 13 amino acids. Germline CDR1 and CDR2: SGHTA and FQGNSA. As DNA, the CDR3 is TGTGCCAGCAGTCAGGACCCACTGGATGAGCAGTTCTTC. It yields the protein CASSQDPLDEQFF.

The chain recombines TRBV27 with TRBJ1-4; D call uncertain. V was clipped by 5 bases and J by 3 bases, with 10 bases between them. This CDR3 has 14 amino acids. Per the germline V gene, CDR1 is MNHEY and CDR2 is SMNVEV (reference sequence). Here the CDR3 DNA reads TGTGCCAGCAGTCCCCAGCATGCTAATGAAAAACTGTTTTTT. It codes for CASSPQHANEKLFF. Looking up the rest from reference TRBV27 and TRBJ1-4 gives the full variable domain: EAQVTQNPRYLITVTGKKLTVTCSQNMNHEYMSWYRQDPGLGLRQIYYSMNVEVTDKGDVPEGYKVSRKEKRNFPLILESPSPNQTSLYFCASSPQHANEKLFFGSGTQLSVL.

The chain combines TRBV19 with TRBJ1-2; D gene uncertain. The CDR3 spans 12 residues. The germline V and J ends were trimmed by 3 bases and 6 bases, with 8 bases remaining between them. In germline, CDR1 is LNHDA, CDR2 SQIVND (reference sequence). CDR3 sequence (DNA): TGTGCCAGTAGTATGGCCGTGGATGGCTACACCTTC. Translating gives CASSMAVDGYTF.

The CDR3 region is CSASPGQAGEQYF. The CDR3 DNA sequence: TGCAGTGCTAGCCCCGGACAGGCGGGCGAGCAGTACTTC. This rearrangement joins TRBV20-1 to TRBJ2-7; 7 bases agree with TRBD1. CDR1 is DFQATT, CDR2 SNEGSKA, per germline (reference sequence). The J segment lost 6 bases and the V segment lost 3 bases, leaving 8 bases of the junction unmatched. This CDR3 has 13 residues.

This clonotype appeared once. The rearrangement links TRBV13 to TRBJ2-4; 10 bases match TRBD2. The CDR3 runs 15 residues. V dropped 5 bases and J dropped 7; count of bases not matched to a gene: 8. Germline V CDR1 and CDR2: PRHDT, FYEKMQ (reference sequence). The CDR3, as DNA: TGTGCCAGCAGCACCCCAGCGGGAGGGCCTAACATTCAGTACTTC. Encoded protein: CASSTPAGGPNIQYF.

The gene calls are TRBV19 and TRBJ1-2; D is perhaps TRBD1 (6 bases). The ends were cut back, 2 bases at V and 3 bases at J, with 7 bases in the middle. This CDR3 is built from 13 residues. In germline, CDR1 is LNHDA, CDR2 SQIVND (reference sequence). CDR3 coding DNA: TGTGCCAGTAGTATAAGGGGGGACTATGGCTACACCTTC. Its translation is CASSIRGDYGYTF.